The sequence of this T cell receptor beta chain was determined in a study of shared clonotypes between healthy human individuals. Study observations and caveats: Naive subsets generally exceeded memory subsets in estimated richness. Of the naive CD4 clonotypes, approximately 5% were shared across a few donors.

In the case of this clone: Its matching antigen is unknown.

Germline V gene lookup returns CDR1 SGHDT and CDR2 YYEEEE. The CDR3 extends over 13 amino acids. V gave up 4 bases and J gave up 7 bases, with 11 bases separating them. The repertoire was sequenced with immunoSEQ multiplex PCR; TCRdb's copy has only in-frame clones and lacks some. The sample records just over 2,000,000 clones, 90% to 95% being singletons. Donors, without exception, were Caucasian adults residing in Nashville, Tennessee. Sequencing input: naive CD4+ T cells sorted from blood. Subset noted: CD45RA+ positively selected. The chain employs TRBV5-6 and TRBJ2-2; D perhaps matches TRBD1 (6 bases). The receptor's source is a man younger than 30 in good health. The CDR3, as DNA: TGTGCCAGCAGCCCCACAGGGATCGGGGAGCTGTTTTTT. This encodes CASSPTGIGELFF.